These 32 T cell receptor beta chains originate from one sample sequenced in a study of T cell responses to AZD1222 COVID-19 vaccine. The method was immunoSEQ multiplex PCR; TCRdb's version includes in-frame clones alone and lacks a portion of them. The table includes roughly 120,000 clones, approximately 90% detected once. The sample was peripheral blood, taken 28 days after the second AZD1222 dose. These receptor sequences come from an adult who received the AZD1222 COVID-19 vaccine.

This chain joins TRBV18 and TRBJ1-4, with 8 bases fitting TRBD1. Germline V lookup: CDR1 KGHSH, CDR2 LQKENI. The CDR3 is made up of 15 amino acids. V lost 6 bases, J lost 8 bases, and 11 bases stayed unmatched. In DNA form, the CDR3 reads TGTGCCAGCTCGCTATGGGCGACAGGGGAGGAAAAACTGTTTTTT. Residues: CASSLWATGEEKLFF.

The rearrangement uses TRBV18 and TRBJ2-1; D is perhaps TRBD1 (6 bases). Germline V gene data show CDR1 as KGHSH and CDR2 as LQKENI. The CDR3 sequence is 18 residues long. V was cut by 3 bases and J by 3 bases, with 21 bases left in between. The CDR3 DNA follows: TGTGCCAGCTCACCGAACTTAGCCCTTACAGGGTTCTACAATGAGCAGTTCTTC. This sequence encodes CASSPNLALTGFYNEQFF.

This chain connects TRBV9 to TRBJ2-3; TRBD2 matches at 8 bases. Trimming at V came to 4 bases and at J to 7 bases, leaving 8 bases not matched to a gene. The CDR3 runs 14 residues. Per the germline V gene, CDR1 is SGDLS and CDR2 is YYNGEE. The CDR3: CASSPTTGGNTQYF. CDR3 bases: TGTGCCAGCAGCCCCACAACGGGGGGGAATACGCAGTATTTT.

This sequence joins TRBV15 and TRBJ1-1, with TRBD1 matching 9 bases. Germline CDR1 is LNHNV and CDR2 is YYDKDF (reference sequence). With 1 base clipped from V and 0 bases from J, the junction kept 6 bases outside the gene matches. The CDR3 extends over 17 amino acids. The DNA for the CDR3 is TGTGCCACCAGCAGAGGAGGACAGGGGTTGGTGAACACTGAAGCTTTCTTT. Its protein product is CATSRGGQGLVNTEAFF.

The CDR3 DNA is TGTGCCAGCACGGGCGGCGGGTTTAGCACAGATACGCAGTATTTT. This gives the protein CASTGGGFSTDTQYF. This chain links TRBV9 with TRBJ2-3; weak D call: TRBD2 (5 bases). The CDR3 spans 15 residues. CDR1 is SGDLS, CDR2 YYNGEE, per germline. Trimming took 6 bases from V and 0 from J, leaving 14 bases between them.

This chain joins TRBV7-3 and TRBJ1-1; D is perhaps TRBD1 (6 bases). Per the germline V gene, CDR1 is SGHTA and CDR2 is FQGTGA. The CDR3 runs 13 residues. The V end was cut by 6 bases, the J end by 3 bases, with 11 bases between. CDR3 nucleotide sequence: TGTGCCAGCAGTTTTGCAGGGGACACTGAAGCTTTCTTT. It yields the protein CASSFAGDTEAFF.

The chain employs TRBV6-5 and TRBJ2-7; TRBD2 matches 7 bases. The germline gives CDR1 MNHEY, CDR2 SVGAGI. CDR3 length: 11 residues. The CDR3 region is CSSGEYGEQYF. DNA for the CDR3: TGTTCAAGCGGGGAGTATGGAGAGCAGTACTTC.

V is TRBV5-5 and J is TRBJ1-2; 8 bases line up with TRBD1. The germline CDR1 and CDR2 sequences are SGHKS and YYEKEE (reference sequence). The length of the CDR3 is 13 residues. Trimming took 4 bases from V and 5 from J; bases not matched to a gene: 4. The DNA of the CDR3 is TGTGCCAGCAGCCCGACAGGGGAGTATGGCTACACCTTC. Its protein product is CASSPTGEYGYTF.

This sequence joins TRBV6-5 and TRBJ1-1; TRBD1 might be the D (5 bases). This CDR3 contains 14 residues. V lost 2 bases and J 8 bases, leaving 15 bases between the germline ends. CDR1 and CDR2 (germline): MNHEY, SVGAGI. The CDR3 sequence is CASSYRSDRSEAFF. CDR3 DNA: TGTGCCAGCAGTTACCGTTCCGACAGATCGGAAGCTTTCTTT.

This chain uses TRBV6-5 with TRBJ2-3; D is undetermined. V lost 10 bases and J lost 0, with 14 bases in between. The CDR3 has 14 residues. Germline V gene lookup returns CDR1 MNHEY and CDR2 SVGAGI. The CDR3 protein is CAIKPGGSTDTQYF. CDR3 DNA sequence: TGTGCCATCAAACCGGGCGGTAGCACAGATACGCAGTATTTT.

J is TRBJ1-2 and V is TRBV5-1; 9 positions agree with TRBD1. The V segment lost 4 bases and the J segment 4 bases; nucleotides outside the gene matches: 5. This CDR3 comprises 14 residues. CDR1 and CDR2 (germline): SGHRS, YFSETQ. The CDR3 DNA sequence: TGCGCCAGCAGCCAGGGACAGGGAGGCTATGGCTACACCTTC. This sequence encodes CASSQGQGGYGYTF.

The gene calls are TRBV4-3 and TRBJ1-2; unclear D gene. The length of the CDR3 is 14 residues. Germline-derived CDR1 and CDR2 are LGHNA and YSLEER. Trimming removed 1 base from V and 4 bases from J, with 10 bases in between. The CDR3 protein is CASSQVGSTYGYTF. The CDR3 coding sequence is TGCGCCAGCAGCCAAGTAGGATCAACCTATGGCTACACCTTC.

V is TRBV7-8 and J is TRBJ1-1; D remains ambiguous. Germline V gene sequence: CDR1 SGHVS, CDR2 FQNEAQ. CDR3 length: 13 residues. Trimming removed 5 bases from V and 1 base from J, with 8 bases in between. The CDR3 spells CASSRDSNTEAFF. CDR3 nucleotide sequence: TGTGCCAGCAGCAGGGATTCGAACACTGAAGCTTTCTTT.

The chain links TRBV4-1 to TRBJ1-2, with D uncertain. Germline V CDR1 and CDR2: MGHRA, YSYEKL. The V end lost 4 bases, the J end lost 5 bases, and 20 bases lay between the germline ends. The length of the CDR3 is 16 residues. CDR3: CASSRILARDRYGYTF. Written as DNA, the CDR3 is TGCGCCAGCAGCCGAATATTAGCCCGGGATAGGTATGGCTACACCTTC.

The chain uses TRBV29-1 and TRBJ1-2; D not certain. With 8 bases removed from V and 2 bases from J, the gap between germline ends came to 9 bases. The length of the CDR3 is 11 residues. Germline-derived CDR1 and CDR2 are SQVTM and ANQGSEA. The CDR3 DNA follows: TGCAGCATTAGGGTGAACTATGGCTACACCTTC. Its protein product is CSIRVNYGYTF.

J is TRBJ2-1 and V is TRBV5-5, with a tentative D call TRBD2 (6 bases). This CDR3 is built from 16 residues. Per germline, CDR1 SGHKS and CDR2 YYEKEE (reference sequence). The germline V and J ends were trimmed by 0 bases and 0 bases, with 10 bases remaining between them. For the CDR3, the DNA is TGTGCCAGCAGCTTGGCCCGGGGGATCTCCTACAATGAGCAGTTCTTC. Protein sequence: CASSLARGISYNEQFF.

This clone was observed a single time. V and J are TRBV3-1 (or the pseudogene TRBV3-2) and TRBJ2-1, with 12 bases fitting TRBD2. The germline V gene has CDR1 LGHDT and CDR2 YNNKEL (reference sequence). J lost 14 bases, V lost 4 bases, and 9 bases had no gene match. This CDR3 is built from 14 residues. Here the CDR3 DNA reads TGTGCCAGCAGCCTACGGCTAGCGGGGGGGAAGAAGTTCTTC. Residues: CASSLRLAGGKKFF.

This clone showed up just a few times. The V and J genes are TRBV12-5 and TRBJ2-7, with 7 bases identical to TRBD1. Germline loops: CDR1 LGHNT, CDR2 FRNRAP. The CDR3 sequence is 17 residues long. The trim removed 7 bases at V and 1 base at J, leaving 16 bases unmatched. In nucleotides, the CDR3 is TGTGCTAGTGTAGGAAGAGGGAAACAGGGGTATTCCTACGAGCAGTACTTC. Translation: CASVGRGKQGYSYEQYF.

The gene calls are TRBV6-5 and TRBJ1-2, with 11 bases fitting TRBD1. The CDR3 totals 14 residues. Germline V gives CDR1 MNHEY, CDR2 SVGAGI. Unmatched junction bases numbered 0, after V lost 2 bases and J lost 4 bases. CDR3 sequence: CASSYGTGGYGYTF. DNA of the CDR3: TGTGCCAGCAGTTACGGGACAGGGGGCTATGGCTACACCTTC.

This sequence joins TRBV5-4 and TRBJ1-1, with TRBD1 as a possible D gene (6 bases). The CDR3 spans 14 residues. V lost 1 base, J lost 5 bases, and 12 bases lay in between. Germline V gene data show CDR1 as SGHNT and CDR2 as YYREEE (reference sequence). For the CDR3, the DNA is TGTGCCAGCAGCTTGAGCAGGGGAAGGACTGAAGCTTTCTTT. This gives the protein CASSLSRGRTEAFF.

J is TRBJ1-6 and V is TRBV7-8; D may be TRBD1 (5 bases). Deletions cut 3 bases from V and 7 bases from J, with 10 bases between. Germline loops: CDR1 SGHVS, CDR2 FQNEAQ. This CDR3 is 14 amino acids long. This chain's CDR3 is CASSFGGYNSPLHF. In DNA form, the CDR3 reads TGTGCCAGCAGCTTCGGGGGGTACAATTCACCCCTCCACTTT.

This clone turned up a few times. J is TRBJ1-2 and V is TRBV14; D remains ambiguous. This CDR3 is built from 16 residues. Trimming removed 2 bases from V and 2 bases from J, with 15 bases in between. Germline CDR1 SGHDN, CDR2 FVKESK. CDR3 DNA sequence: TGTGCCAGCAGCCAATTCCGGGGTGTCTCGAACTATGGCTACACCTTC. Translating it yields CASSQFRGVSNYGYTF.

The chain employs TRBV7-9 and TRBJ1-1; possibly TRBD1 for D (6 bases). V lost 3 bases, J lost 0 bases, and 11 bases lay in between. The germline CDR1 and CDR2 sequences are SEHNR and FQNEAQ (reference sequence). CDR3 length: 15 amino acids. CDR3: CASSFRGPLNTEAFF. As DNA, the CDR3 is TGTGCCAGCAGCTTCAGGGGCCCTTTGAACACTGAAGCTTTCTTT. Full variable domain (remainder filled in from reference TRBV7-9 and TRBJ1-1): DTGVSQNPRHKITKRGQNVTFRCDPISEHNRLYWYRQTLGQGPEFLTYFQNEAQLEKSRLLSDRFSAERPKGSFSTLEIQRTEQGDSAMYLCASSFRGPLNTEAFFGQGTRLTVV.

J is TRBJ1-6 and V is TRBV27, with no clear D. The CDR3 has 14 amino acids. V shed 6 bases and J shed 9 bases, with 15 bases lying between them. Germline values: CDR1 MNHEY, CDR2 SMNVEV (reference sequence). The CDR3 sequence: CASSPDFRISPLHF. DNA of the CDR3: TGTGCCAGCAGCCCGGACTTCCGAATTTCACCCCTCCACTTT.

The DNA of the CDR3 is TGTGCCAGCAGCTTGAGGTTTAGCTCCTATAATTCACCCCTCCACTTT. Residues: CASSLRFSSYNSPLHF. The chain has TRBV13 and TRBJ1-6; unclear D gene. Per the germline V gene, CDR1 is PRHDT and CDR2 is FYEKMQ (reference sequence). This CDR3 contains 16 residues. Deletions cut 3 bases from V and 0 bases from J, with 9 bases between.

The chain carries TRBV29-1 and TRBJ2-7, with D unresolved. Germline lookup yields CDR1 SQVTM and CDR2 ANQGSEA. Trimming stripped 6 bases from V and 3 bases from J, with 9 bases between. This CDR3 is built from 11 residues. The CDR3: CSVLGSYEQYF. The CDR3 nucleotides are TGCAGCGTCCTGGGCAGCTACGAGCAGTACTTC.

V is TRBV5-8 and J is TRBJ1-1; D perhaps matches TRBD1 (6 bases). CDR1 is SGHTS, CDR2 YDEGEE, per germline. V was shortened by 2 bases and J by 4 bases, with 9 bases between the two germline ends. The CDR3 loop spans 13 amino acids. CDR3 residues: CASSLGGSTEAFF. For the CDR3, the DNA is TGTGCCAGCAGCTTAGGGGGTAGCACTGAAGCTTTCTTT.

The V call is TRBV6-2 or TRBV6-3, the J call TRBJ1-5; D unresolved. The CDR3 spans 15 residues. V lost 6 bases to trimming and J lost 3 bases, with 15 bases between them. Germline CDR1 and CDR2: MNHEY and SVGEGT. The CDR3 sequence is CASSSRTEINQPQHF. CDR3 nucleotides: TGTGCCAGCAGCTCGAGAACAGAGATCAATCAGCCCCAGCATTTT.

This chain connects TRBV2 to TRBJ1-6; D is undetermined. CDR1 SNHLY and CDR2 FYNNEI come from the germline V gene. This CDR3 is 15 amino acids long. The V end was cut by 5 bases, the J end by 5 bases, with 13 bases between. Written as DNA, the CDR3 is TGTGCCAGCAGTTATGACCGAGGAAATAATTCACCCCTCCACTTT. Translating it yields CASSYDRGNNSPLHF.

This clone was detected once. The chain has TRBV5-5 and TRBJ1-6; 7 bases fit TRBD1. This CDR3 region has 18 residues. Unmatched junction bases numbered 8, after V lost 0 bases and J lost 2 bases. From germline, CDR1 is SGHKS and CDR2 YYEKEE (reference sequence). DNA for the CDR3: TGTGCCAGCAGCTTGGCTCAGGGGGGAGAAACCTATAATTCACCCCTCCACTTT. It translates to CASSLAQGGETYNSPLHF.

In nucleotides, the CDR3 is TGTGCCAGCAGCGTAGGCCCTGGGGAAACTAATGAAAAACTGTTTTTT. Its protein product is CASSVGPGETNEKLFF. The chain carries TRBV9 and TRBJ1-4; D gene uncertain. There are 16 residues in the CDR3. CDR1 SGDLS and CDR2 YYNGEE come from the germline V gene. V shed 0 bases and J shed 1 base, with 10 bases lying between them.

V usage is TRBV19 and J usage is TRBJ1-5; a possible D gene is TRBD1 (5 bases). Trimming cost V 3 bases and J 7 bases, with 13 bases left between them. This CDR3 has 14 amino acids. The germline V gene has CDR1 LNHDA and CDR2 SQIVND (reference sequence). This CDR3 reads CASSISGVGQPQHF. Here the CDR3 DNA reads TGTGCCAGTAGTATTTCGGGGGTGGGGCAGCCCCAGCATTTT.